These 18 T cell receptor beta chains share one sample of origin, sequenced in a study of blood T cell repertoires in COVID-19. The assay was immunoSEQ multiplex PCR, and TCRdb's table has in-frame clones only and misses some. The data contain 300,000 or so clones, 80% to 95% of them singletons. Sequencing input: PBMCs or T cells enriched from blood (not recorded which). The receptors were gathered from a woman in her 30s who had recovered from COVID-19.

The chain links TRBV5-1 to TRBJ2-7, with 7 positions matching TRBD2. The CDR3 has 13 residues. Germline V gene lookup returns CDR1 SGHRS and CDR2 YFSETQ. V was pared by 4 bases and J by 2 bases, with 3 bases of the junction left unmatched. CDR3 residues: CASSPGLAYEQYF. The CDR3 bases are TGCGCCAGCAGCCCTGGACTAGCCTACGAGCAGTACTTC.

This clone was seen once. This rearrangement joins TRBV7-2 to TRBJ2-1; 8 bases agree with TRBD2. Looked up from germline, CDR1 is SGHTA and CDR2 is FQGNSA. The V segment lost 2 bases and the J segment 5 bases; nucleotides outside the gene matches: 8. The CDR3 runs to 16 residues. CDR3 sequence reads: CASSLRIGRAHNEQFF. DNA for the CDR3: TGTGCCAGCAGCTTAAGGATCGGGAGGGCCCACAATGAGCAGTTCTTC.

This clone has just a few counts. This chain's CDR3 is CASSPTGTANTGELFF. CDR3 bases: TGCGCCAGCAGCCCCACCGGGACAGCAAACACCGGGGAGCTGTTTTTT. The V and J genes are TRBV4-1 and TRBJ2-2, with 7 nucleotides matching TRBD1. CDR3 length: 16 amino acids. Germline V gene data show CDR1 as MGHRA and CDR2 as YSYEKL. The J segment lost 2 bases and the V segment lost 4 bases, leaving 7 bases of the junction unmatched.

The chain uses TRBV10-3 and TRBJ2-1, with 7 bases aligning to TRBD2. Trimming cost V 8 bases and J 6 bases; bases outside gene matches: 13. The germline V gene has CDR1 ENHRY and CDR2 SYGVKD. This CDR3 comprises 15 residues. The CDR3 spells CAIRLAAGSGNEQFF. CDR3 sequence (DNA): TGTGCCATCCGACTAGCAGCTGGAAGTGGCAATGAGCAGTTCTTC.

The genes are TRBV6-2 or TRBV6-3 and TRBJ1-3; D not resolved. The CDR3 is 16 residues long. Trimming stripped 5 bases from V and 3 bases from J, with 17 bases between. Per the germline V gene, CDR1 is MNHEY and CDR2 is SVGEGT. The DNA of the CDR3 is TGTGCCAGCAGTCCGCACACGGACTACTTTGGAAACACCATATATTTT. It yields the protein CASSPHTDYFGNTIYF.

Points on this clone: Other DNA variants within this sample encode the same CDR3. The chain links TRBV3-1 (or the pseudogene TRBV3-2) to TRBJ2-7; D is ambiguous. Germline loops: CDR1 LGHDT, CDR2 YNNKEL (reference sequence). Deletions cut 0 bases from V and 5 bases from J, with 5 bases between. The CDR3 has 12 residues. CDR3 DNA sequence: TGTGCCAGCAGCCAAGATCTCCACGAGCAGTACTTC. Amino acid sequence: CASSQDLHEQYF.

The count of this clone is one. This sequence joins TRBV9 and TRBJ2-2; D is perhaps TRBD2 (5 bases). The CDR3 has 14 residues. Trimming pared 0 bases from V and 2 bases from J, leaving 5 bases between. Per the germline V gene, CDR1 is SGDLS and CDR2 is YYNGEE. The CDR3 sequence is CASSVGTNTGELFF. CDR3 coding DNA: TGTGCCAGCAGCGTAGGGACTAACACCGGGGAGCTGTTTTTT.

About this clone: The DNA is left out, because the CDR3 cannot be placed on it with certainty; the CDR3 is given as TCRdb lists it. The chain has TRBV28 and TRBJ2-2; TRBD1, the D gene given by the table, was not confirmed from the DNA. The CDR3 comprises 16 residues, both ends counted. CDR1 MDHEN and CDR2 SYDVKM come from the germline V gene. CDR3 loop: CASSFLAGGRAGELFF.

V and J are TRBV6-5 and TRBJ2-5; 8 bases are shared with TRBD1. Germline CDR1 reads MNHEY; CDR2 reads SVGAGI. J was trimmed by 5 bases and V by 5 bases; bases with no gene match: 7. The CDR3 sequence is 14 residues long. In DNA form, the CDR3 reads TGTGCCAGCAGTACCTCGACAGGGGCGGAGACCCAGTACTTC. Residues: CASSTSTGAETQYF.

The chain employs TRBV2 and TRBJ1-4; D possibly corresponds to TRBD1 (5 bases). This CDR3 comprises 13 residues. Germline V gene data show CDR1 as SNHLY and CDR2 as FYNNEI. V was pared by 5 bases and J by 3 bases, with 7 bases between. The CDR3 here is CASSRGPNEKLFF. The DNA for the CDR3 is TGTGCCAGCAGTAGGGGTCCTAATGAAAAACTGTTTTTT.

The chain is built from TRBV5-1 and TRBJ1-3; D is unclear. Germline V CDR1 and CDR2: SGHRS, YFSETQ. This CDR3 has 15 residues. With 3 bases removed from V and 0 bases from J, the gap between germline ends came to 10 bases. For the CDR3, the DNA is TGCGCCAGCAGCTGGGAGATTTCCTCTGGAAACACCATATATTTT. This gives the protein CASSWEISSGNTIYF.

This clone was seen just once. The J gene is TRBJ1-1, the V gene TRBV5-1; 8 nucleotides line up with TRBD1. Germline V gene lookup returns CDR1 SGHRS and CDR2 YFSETQ. This CDR3 contains 14 residues. Trimming cost V 3 bases and J 3 bases; bases outside gene matches: 4. The CDR3 DNA reads as TGCGCCAGCAGCTCAGGGGGCGCGCACACTGAAGCTTTCTTT. Amino acid sequence: CASSSGGAHTEAFF.

The V and J genes are TRBV27 and TRBJ2-2, with D unclear. Trimming left V 5 bases short and J 0 bases short, with 4 bases between. There are 13 residues in the CDR3. In germline, CDR1 is MNHEY, CDR2 SMNVEV (reference sequence). CDR3 nucleotides: TGTGCCAGCAGTCTTCCGAACACCGGGGAGCTGTTTTTT. This gives the protein CASSLPNTGELFF.

A note on this clone: Additional DNA sequences in this sample encode the identical CDR3. This chain uses TRBV29-1 with TRBJ2-7; 7 positions match TRBD2. CDR3 size: 13 residues. Germline loops: CDR1 SQVTM, CDR2 ANQGSEA. J gave up 1 base and V 3 bases, and 3 bases lay outside the gene matches. CDR3 loop: CSVEASGSYEQYF. The CDR3 coding sequence is TGCAGCGTTGAGGCTAGCGGTTCCTACGAGCAGTACTTC.

The rearrangement links TRBV18 to TRBJ1-2; 8 bases are shared with TRBD1. Trimming removed 3 bases from V and 6 bases from J; junction bases left unmatched: 0. Germline CDR1 and CDR2: KGHSH and LQKENI. The CDR3 is 12 residues long. CDR3 amino acids: CASSPTGDGYTF. CDR3 DNA: TGTGCCAGCTCACCGACAGGGGATGGCTACACCTTC. The whole variable domain, remainder taken from reference TRBV18 and TRBJ1-2, is NAGVMQNPRHLVRRRGQEARLRCSPMKGHSHVYWYRQLPEEGLKFMVYLQKENIIDESGMPKERFSAEFPKEGPSILRIQQVVRGDSAAYFCASSPTGDGYTFGSGTRLTVV.

The V and J genes are TRBV29-1 and TRBJ2-7, with 9 bases that match TRBD1. Per germline, CDR1 SQVTM and CDR2 ANQGSEA. Losses at the gene ends were 3 bases for V and 6 bases for J; bases not matched to a gene: 6. CDR3 size: 13 residues. The CDR3 reads CSVEGQGFIEQYF. DNA of the CDR3: TGCAGCGTTGAGGGACAGGGTTTCATCGAGCAGTACTTC.

The rearrangement uses TRBV12-3 or TRBV12-4 and TRBJ1-5, with D hard to call. This CDR3 is built from 12 residues. V lost 3 bases, J lost 6 bases, and 6 bases lay in between. This CDR3 reads CASSLNSQPQHF. The CDR3 region has the DNA TGTGCCAGCAGTTTGAACAGTCAGCCCCAGCATTTT.

The chain carries TRBV18 and TRBJ1-2; tentative D call: TRBD1 (5 bases). V was cut by 6 bases and J by 4 bases, with 12 bases left in between. The CDR3 totals 13 residues. Germline V gene sequence: CDR1 KGHSH, CDR2 LQKENI. The CDR3 reads CASSPGVVYGYTF. The CDR3 bases are TGTGCCAGCTCCCCGGGGGTTGTCTATGGCTACACCTTC.